This T cell receptor (beta chain) was observed in a study of cytomegalovirus exposure and HLA in healthy donors. Primers: 60 Vbeta forward and 13 Jbeta reverse. Methods used by the authors: Approximately 9.9 million of 80 million to 85 million unique TCR beta chains were shared, per a later count. Generated by immunoSEQ multiplex PCR, the TCRdb table keeps only in-frame clones and is missing some. That table is the source of V, J and clone size, and D and trimming were worked out from the DNA. The data contain approximately 37,000 clones, roughly 80% of them singletons. Whole-study results and caveats: The study had only CMV serostatus as immune exposure information. Donors were assumed by presence/absence analyses to have roughly uniform sequencing depth.

V was clipped by 0 bases and J by 5 bases, with 11 bases between them. The CDR3 covers 15 residues. CDR1 and CDR2 (germline): SGDLS, YYNGEE. This clone was seen a handful of times. The antigen is not known. The genes are TRBV9 and TRBJ2-2; weak D call: TRBD2 (6 bases). Sample: PBMCs. This receptor was taken from a male donor in good health and CMV-seronegative. CDR3 protein: CASSVEAGGTGELFF. DNA of the CDR3: TGTGCCAGCAGCGTAGAAGCGGGTGGGACCGGGGAGCTGTTTTTT. The full variable domain, completed using reference TRBV9 and TRBJ2-2, is DSGVTQTPKHLITATGQRVTLRCSPRSGDLSVYWYQQSLDQGLQFLIQYYNGEERAKGNILERFSAQQFPDLHSELNLSSLELGDSALYFCASSVEAGGTGELFFGEGSRLTVL.